This is a list of T cell receptor beta chains from one sample in a study of shared clonotypes between healthy human individuals. Clones were read by immunoSEQ multiplex PCR, and TCRdb kept only the in-frame ones, dropping some. In the table there are approximately 110,000 clones, around two thirds of which are singletons. Sequenced sample: memory CD8+ T cells sorted from blood. The source of these receptors is a young woman in good health. The CDR3 runs from the conserved cysteine through the conserved F or W. Each record gives: V gene, CDR3 protein.

V: TRBV7-9
CDR3: CASSTYLGMNTEAFF

V: TRBV30
CDR3: CAWSVRLGNTEAFF

V: TRBV9
CDR3: CASSPSWGDTEAFF

V: TRBV2
CDR3: CASSSGGMWTDTQYF

V: TRBV9
CDR3: CASSVGTGGRETQYF

V: TRBV11-2
CDR3: CASSSRLGEQYF

V: TRBV28
CDR3: CASRVTSSEEQYF

V: TRBV5-1
CDR3: CASSLEAPTEQFF

V: TRBV6-8
CDR3: CASTPDPDSNQPQHF

V: TRBV5-4
CDR3: CASSLPAVTGELFF

V: TRBV19
CDR3: CASSIGFSGSSYNEQFF

V: TRBV5-4
CDR3: CASSLDFGGRNYEQYF

V: TRBV4-2
CDR3: CASSQEGTSGGYNEQFF

V: TRBV5-5
CDR3: CASLSRLTEAFF

V: TRBV14
CDR3: CASSRGESGVSEQYF

V: TRBV19
CDR3: CASISQGGNQPQHF

V: TRBV5-1
CDR3: CASSHTKGQGLGGYTF

V: TRBV5-3
CDR3: CAGDTLNKNIQYF

V: TRBV27
CDR3: CATLPLGDKPYNEQFF

V: TRBV4-1
CDR3: CASSQEGPPFF

V: TRBV28
CDR3: CASKAVEATNEKLFF

V: TRBV29-1
CDR3: CSVDGVSGTSNEQFF

V: TRBV28
CDR3: CASSNRAYEQYF

V: TRBV29-1
CDR3: CSVGTGDWGKQYF

V: TRBV4-1
CDR3: CASSQDNMASGNTGELFF

V: TRBV4-1
CDR3: CASSQTRWGRAVTGELFF

V: TRBV4-2
CDR3: CASSLPPDWGGFNEQFF

V: TRBV7-9
CDR3: CASSLGLSGANVLTF

V: TRBV6-6
CDR3: CASSPRIAGGRNEQFF

V: TRBV27
CDR3: CASSFLAGGRDIQYF

V: TRBV5-6
CDR3: CASSEFGDHYGYTF

V: TRBV27
CDR3: CASSTSSRDTDYGYTF

V: TRBV5-1
CDR3: CASSLQSYYGYTF

V: TRBV6-4
CDR3: CASSASGSSGANVLTF

V: TRBV7-3
CDR3: CASRKDRGPQDEQYF

V: TRBV9
CDR3: CASSARDRNLNEQFF

V: TRBV25-1
CDR3: CASSLEWAGGSTDTQYF

V: TRBV27
CDR3: CASSFQGVREKLFF

V: TRBV27
CDR3: CASTPRLLGLPHEQFF

V: TRBV27
CDR3: CASIPQGLPGETQYF

V: TRBV7-9
CDR3: CASSLRTSVPGELFF

V: TRBV19
CDR3: CASSSGHFNYGYTF

V: TRBV5-1
CDR3: CASSWASRGLDTEAFF

V: TRBV7-6
CDR3: CASSTRWGDTQYF

V: TRBV4-1
CDR3: CASNHLGGGTGFSNTGELFF

V: TRBV4-2
CDR3: CASSQVTGTSGAEQYF

V: TRBV6-1
CDR3: CASSERAGSSYEQYF

V: TRBV11-3
CDR3: CASSLDHRDKQYF

V: TRBV2
CDR3: CASRTNTEAFF

V: TRBV5-6
CDR3: CASSLVIRTDTQYF

V: TRBV29-1
CDR3: CSVWEGNEQYF

V: TRBV4-3
CDR3: CASSQGTGELFF

V: TRBV28
CDR3: CASTPRDRVTGELFF

V: TRBV27
CDR3: CASSWASSYEQYF

V: TRBV7-6
CDR3: CASSVSVGNYEQYF